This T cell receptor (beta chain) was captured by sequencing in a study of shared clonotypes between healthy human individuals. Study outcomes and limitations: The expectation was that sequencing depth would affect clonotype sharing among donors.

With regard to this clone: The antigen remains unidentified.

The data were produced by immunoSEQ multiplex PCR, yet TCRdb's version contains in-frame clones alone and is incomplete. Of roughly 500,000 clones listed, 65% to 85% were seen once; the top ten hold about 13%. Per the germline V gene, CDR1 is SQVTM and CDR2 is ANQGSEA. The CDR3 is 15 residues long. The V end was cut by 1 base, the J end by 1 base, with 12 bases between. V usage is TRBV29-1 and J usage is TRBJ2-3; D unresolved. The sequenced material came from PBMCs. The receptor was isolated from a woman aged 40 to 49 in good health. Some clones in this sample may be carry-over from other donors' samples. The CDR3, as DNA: TGCAGCGTTGAAGTAACCGGTCGGGGCACAGATACGCAGTATTTT. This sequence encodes CSVEVTGRGTDTQYF.